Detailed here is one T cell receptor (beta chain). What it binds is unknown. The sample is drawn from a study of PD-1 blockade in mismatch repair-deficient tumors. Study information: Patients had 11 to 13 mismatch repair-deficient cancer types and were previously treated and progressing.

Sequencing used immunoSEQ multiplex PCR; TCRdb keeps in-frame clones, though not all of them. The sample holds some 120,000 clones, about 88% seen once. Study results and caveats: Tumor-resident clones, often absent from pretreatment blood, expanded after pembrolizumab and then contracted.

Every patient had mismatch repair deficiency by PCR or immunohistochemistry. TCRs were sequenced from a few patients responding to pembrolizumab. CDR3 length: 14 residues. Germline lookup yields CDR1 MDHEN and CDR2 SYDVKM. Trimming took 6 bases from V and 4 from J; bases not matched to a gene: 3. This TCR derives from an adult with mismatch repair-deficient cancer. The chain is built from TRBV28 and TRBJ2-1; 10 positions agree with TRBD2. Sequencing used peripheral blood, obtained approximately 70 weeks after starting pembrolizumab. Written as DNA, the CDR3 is TGTGCCAGCAGCCGGACTAGCGGATACAATGAGCAGTTCTTC. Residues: CASSRTSGYNEQFF.